One and the same sample provided the 12 T cell receptor beta chains below, sequenced in a study of T cell responses to AZD1222 COVID-19 vaccine. The data were produced by immunoSEQ multiplex PCR, yet TCRdb's version contains in-frame clones alone and is incomplete. The sample records over 130,000 clones, roughly 90% being singletons. The sequencing here drew on peripheral blood, taken 28 days after the second AZD1222 dose. The receptors were sampled from an adult who received the AZD1222 COVID-19 vaccine.

The chain carries TRBV28 and TRBJ1-4, with 10 nucleotides matching TRBD1. V shed 6 bases, J shed 10 bases, and the junction held 17 bases outside the gene matches. The length of the CDR3 is 17 residues. Germline V gives CDR1 MDHEN, CDR2 SYDVKM. The CDR3 sequence is CASSFRRDRGRFGKLFF. The CDR3 coding sequence is TGTGCCAGCAGCTTCCGCAGGGACAGGGGCCGCTTCGGAAAACTGTTTTTT. Based on the CDR3 plus reference TRBV28 and TRBJ1-4, the full variable domain is DVKVTQSSRYLVKRTGEKVFLECVQDMDHENMFWYRQDPGLGLRLIYFSYDVKMKEKGDIPEGYSVSREKKERFSLILESASTNQTSMYLCASSFRRDRGRFGKLFFGSGTQLSVL.

The rearrangement joins TRBV7-3 to TRBJ2-5, with D unresolved. The V gene's germline CDR1 is SGHTA and CDR2 FQGTGA. This CDR3 is built from 13 residues. V was shortened by 2 bases and J by 1 base, with 5 bases between the two germline ends. The CDR3 coding sequence is TGTGCCAGCAGCTTAGGCCGCCAAGAGACCCAGTACTTC. Its protein is CASSLGRQETQYF.

The chain uses TRBV4-1 and TRBJ1-5; 9 bases agree with TRBD1. The germline gives CDR1 MGHRA, CDR2 YSYEKL. V trimming: 7 bases; J trimming: 2 bases; junction bases outside the gene matches: 6. The CDR3 extends over 15 amino acids. CDR3: CASTPGQGGNQPQHF. CDR3 coding DNA: TGCGCCAGCACCCCGGGACAGGGAGGCAATCAGCCCCAGCATTTT.

This clone turned up a few times. The CDR3 loop is CAWSPRDRGQDYGYTF. The CDR3 DNA is TGTGCCTGGAGTCCCAGAGACAGGGGCCAGGACTATGGCTACACCTTC. The genes are TRBV30 and TRBJ1-2; 8 nucleotides align to TRBD1. The ends lost 2 bases at V and 3 bases at J; junction bases unmatched: 11. The CDR3 extends over 16 amino acids. CDR1 and CDR2 (germline): GTSNPN, SVGIG (reference sequence). Full variable domain (outside the CDR3, taken from reference TRBV30 and TRBJ1-2): SQTIHQWPATLVQPVGSPLSLECTVEGTSNPNLYWYRQAAGRGLQLLFYSVGIGQISSEVPQNLSASRPQDRQFILSSKKLLLSDSGFYLCAWSPRDRGQDYGYTFGSGTRLTVV.

This chain connects TRBV7-6 to TRBJ2-1; D gene uncertain. Germline CDR1 reads SGHVS; CDR2 reads FNYEAQ. Trimming stripped 5 bases from V and 7 bases from J, with 9 bases between. This CDR3 has 12 amino acids. The CDR3 coding sequence is TGTGCCAGCAGCGCCCCAGCGAATGAGCAGTTCTTC. This gives the protein CASSAPANEQFF. Complete variable domain (other parts from reference TRBV7-6 and TRBJ2-1): GAGVSQSPRYKVTKRGQDVALRCDPISGHVSLYWYRQALGQGPEFLTYFNYEAQQDKSGLPNDRFSAERPEGSISTLTIQRTEQRDSAMYRCASSAPANEQFFGPGTRLTVL.

The chain combines TRBV28 with TRBJ2-1; 8 nucleotides line up with TRBD2. V shed 6 bases and J 3 bases; nucleotides not matched to a gene: 10. The CDR3 has 16 amino acids. CDR1 is MDHEN and CDR2 is SYDVKM in the germline V gene. The CDR3 protein is CASRWLSGGVYNEQFF. Written as DNA, the CDR3 is TGTGCCAGCAGATGGCTAAGCGGGGGAGTCTACAATGAGCAGTTCTTC.

This clone was recorded only once. DNA for the CDR3: TGTGCCAGCAGAGCGGGAGCTTCCTACGAGCAGTACTTC. This encodes CASRAGASYEQYF. The chain employs TRBV2 and TRBJ2-7, with TRBD2 identical over 8 bases. CDR1 is SNHLY, CDR2 FYNNEI, per germline. The CDR3 consists of 13 residues. The junction had 2 bases not matched to a gene; V was cut back by 6 bases and J by 1 base.

In this sample, this clone turned up once. This chain joins TRBV19 and TRBJ1-4; perhaps TRBD1 as D (5 bases). This CDR3 has 13 amino acids. Trimming left V 2 bases short and J 5 bases short, with 6 bases between. Germline CDR1 reads LNHDA; CDR2 reads SQIVND (reference sequence). The CDR3: CASSISGNEKLFF. CDR3 sequence (DNA): TGTGCCAGTAGTATATCAGGGAATGAAAAACTGTTTTTT.

The genes are TRBV18 and TRBJ2-6, with no clear D. The CDR3 runs to 16 residues. V gave up 6 bases and J gave up 0 bases, with 12 bases separating them. CDR1 and CDR2 (germline): KGHSH, LQKENI. This CDR3 reads CASSDDLISGANVLTF. The CDR3 nucleotides read TGTGCCAGCTCTGATGACCTTATCTCTGGGGCCAACGTCCTGACTTTC.

This chain links TRBV2 with TRBJ1-1; D not resolved. Trimming removed 5 bases from V and 1 base from J, with 11 bases in between. Germline V lookup: CDR1 SNHLY, CDR2 FYNNEI. The CDR3 is made up of 14 amino acids. CDR3 residues: CASSSLEGNTEAFF. The CDR3 region has the DNA TGTGCCAGCAGTTCTCTGGAGGGGAACACTGAAGCTTTCTTT.

The chain employs TRBV11-3 and TRBJ2-7, with D perhaps matching TRBD2 (7 bases). Germline V lookup: CDR1 SGHNT, CDR2 YENEEA. V was clipped by 5 bases and J by 1 base, with 15 bases between them. The CDR3 has 15 amino acids. The CDR3 spells CASSLGGGESYEQYF. In nucleotides, the CDR3 is TGTGCCAGCAGCCTGGGGGGGGGCGAGTCCTACGAGCAGTACTTC.

The chain joins TRBV7-2 to TRBJ1-2, with D maybe TRBD1 (5 bases). CDR3 length: 16 residues. Germline loops: CDR1 SGHTA, CDR2 FQGNSA. The V end lost 4 bases, the J end lost 0 bases, and 15 bases lay between the germline ends. The CDR3 loop is CASSSPLGTPNYGYTF. CDR3 DNA: TGTGCCAGCAGCTCCCCCTTGGGGACGCCTAACTATGGCTACACCTTC.